A single TCR beta chain is shown here with its context. No antigen is known for it. The data originate from a study of blood T cells in healthy people across ages. A second roughly 6 to 12 cycle PCR used barcoded and J-beta primers. TCRdb redid the calling of the 5' RACE reads with MiXCR, one entry per CDR3 protein. The data contain about 760,000 distinct CDR3 sequences, around 25% of them seen just once; the ten biggest clones take up 9.4%. CDR1 SGHTA and CDR2 FQGNSA come from the germline V gene. The CDR3 is 14 amino acids. Trimming at V came to 5 bases and at J to 4 bases, leaving 2 bases not matched to a gene. Points from the study as a whole: Changes in expanded clonotypes were possibly confounded, as the CMV status of donors was unknown. Long-lived donors exceeded aged donors in naive CD4+ cells and diversity.

The same data also contributed to another study, on T cells of mothers and their children. That source notes: When the second PCR was run, its M1S primer added sample barcodes and 2-4 random nucleotides.

The receptor's source is a boy under 18 in good health. The chain has TRBV7-2 and TRBJ1-3; 10 bases match TRBD1. The sample comprised blood. This CDR3 reads CASSPTGGGNTIYF. CDR3 DNA sequence: TGTGCCAGCAGCCCGACAGGGGGCGGAAACACCATATATTTT.